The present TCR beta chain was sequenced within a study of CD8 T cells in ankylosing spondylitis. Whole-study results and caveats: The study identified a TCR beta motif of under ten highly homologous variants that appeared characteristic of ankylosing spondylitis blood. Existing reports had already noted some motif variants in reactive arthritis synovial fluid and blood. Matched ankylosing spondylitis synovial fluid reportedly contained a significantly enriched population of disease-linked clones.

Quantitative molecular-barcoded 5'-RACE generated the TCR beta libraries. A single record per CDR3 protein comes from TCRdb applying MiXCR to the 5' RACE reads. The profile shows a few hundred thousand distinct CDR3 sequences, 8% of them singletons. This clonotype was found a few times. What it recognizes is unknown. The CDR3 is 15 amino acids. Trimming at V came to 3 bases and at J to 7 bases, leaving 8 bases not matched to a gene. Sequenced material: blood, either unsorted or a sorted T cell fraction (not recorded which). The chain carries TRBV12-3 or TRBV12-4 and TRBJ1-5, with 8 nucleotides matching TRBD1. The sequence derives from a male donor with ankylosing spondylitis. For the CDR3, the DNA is TGTGCCAGCAGTTTCGGACAGGGCTTTTGGCAGCCCCAGCATTTT. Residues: CASSFGQGFWQPQHF.